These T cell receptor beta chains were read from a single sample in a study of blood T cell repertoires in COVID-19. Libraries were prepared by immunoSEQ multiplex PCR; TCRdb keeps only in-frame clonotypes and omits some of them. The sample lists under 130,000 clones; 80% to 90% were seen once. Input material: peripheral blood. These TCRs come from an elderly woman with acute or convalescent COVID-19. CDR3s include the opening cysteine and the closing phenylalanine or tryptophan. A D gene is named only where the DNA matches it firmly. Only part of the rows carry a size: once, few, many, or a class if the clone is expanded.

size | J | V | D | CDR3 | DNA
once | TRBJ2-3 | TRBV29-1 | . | CSVTEFSTDTQYF | TGCAGCGTAACCGAGTTTAGCACAGATACGCAGTATTTT
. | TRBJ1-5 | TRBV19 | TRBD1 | CASSKSRQGGNQPQHF | TGTGCCAGTAGTAAGTCTCGACAGGGGGGAAATCAGCCCCAGCATTTT
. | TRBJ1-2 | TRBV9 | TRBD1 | CASSEDRGAYGYTF | TGTGCCAGCAGCGAAGACAGGGGTGCCTATGGCTACACCTTC
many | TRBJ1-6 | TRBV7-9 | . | CASTGSNSPLHF | TGTGCCAGCACGGGCTCGAATTCACCCCTCCACTTT
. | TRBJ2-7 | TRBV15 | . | CATSRSLSGFDEQYF | TGTGCCACCAGCAGATCACTTTCAGGGTTCGACGAGCAGTACTTC
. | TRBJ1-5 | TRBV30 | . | CAWGRAPNQPQHF | TGTGCCTGGGGGCGGGCCCCCAATCAGCCCCAGCATTTT
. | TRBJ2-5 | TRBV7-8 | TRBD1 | CASSSGQQETQYF | TGTGCCAGCAGCTCGGGACAGCAAGAGACCCAGTACTTC
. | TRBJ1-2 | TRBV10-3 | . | CAISEGQLYGYTF | TGTGCCATCAGTGAGGGACAACTCTATGGCTACACCTTC
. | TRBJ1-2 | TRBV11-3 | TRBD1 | CASSSGGRGYTF | TGTGCCAGCAGCTCAGGGGGCCGAGGCTACACCTTC
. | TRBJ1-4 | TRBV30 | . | CAWRGGVDEKLFF | TGTGCCTGGAGGGGGGGGGTGGACGAAAAACTGTTTTTT
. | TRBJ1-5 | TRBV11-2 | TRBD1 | CASSPGQISNQPQHF | TGTGCCAGCAGCCCGGGACAGATTAGCAATCAGCCCCAGCATTTT
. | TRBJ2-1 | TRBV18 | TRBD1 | CASSKVGQSINEQFF | TGTGCCAGCTCAAAAGTGGGACAGTCTATCAATGAGCAGTTCTTC
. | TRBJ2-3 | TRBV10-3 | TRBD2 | CAISETGGNLDTQYF | TGTGCCATCAGTGAGACCGGGGGGAACCTGGATACGCAGTATTTT
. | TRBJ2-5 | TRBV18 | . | CASSLQGGETQYF | TGTGCCAGCTCACTACAGGGCGGAGAGACCCAGTACTTC
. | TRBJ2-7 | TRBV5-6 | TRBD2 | CASSLVAVAGSAYEQYF | TGTGCCAGCAGCTTGGTGGCAGTAGCGGGGTCCGCCTACGAGCAGTACTTC
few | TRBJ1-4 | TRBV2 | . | CASSNTGIEGKLFF | TGTGCCAGCAGTAATACAGGGATCGAGGGAAAACTGTTTTTT
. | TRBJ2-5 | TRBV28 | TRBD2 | CASSLGGGETQYF | TGTGCCAGCAGTTTAGGGGGGGGTGAGACCCAGTACTTC
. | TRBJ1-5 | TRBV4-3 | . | CASSQETVNQPQHF | TGCGCCAGCAGCCAAGAGACAGTTAATCAGCCCCAGCATTTT
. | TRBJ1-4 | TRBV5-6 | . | CASKESTESNEKLFF | TGTGCCAGCAAAGAGTCAACGGAGTCAAATGAAAAACTGTTTTTT
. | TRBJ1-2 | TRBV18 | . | CASSLRQDYGYTF | TGTGCCAGCTCACTCAGACAGGACTATGGCTACACCTTC
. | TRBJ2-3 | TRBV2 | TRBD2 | CASSGLAGSTDTQYF | TGTGCCAGCAGTGGACTAGCGGGGAGCACAGATACGCAGTATTTT
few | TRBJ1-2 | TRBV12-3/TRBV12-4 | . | CASSSRASGGYTF | TGTGCCAGCAGTTCTCGGGCGAGCGGTGGCTACACCTTC
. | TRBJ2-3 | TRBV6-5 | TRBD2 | CASSTGLAGTDTQYF | TGTGCCAGCAGTACCGGACTAGCGGGGACAGATACGCAGTATTTT
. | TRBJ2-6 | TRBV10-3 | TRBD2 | CAISESLAGSSGANVLTF | TGTGCCATCAGTGAAAGTCTAGCGGGATCCTCTGGGGCCAACGTCCTGACTTTC
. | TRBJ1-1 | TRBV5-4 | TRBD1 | CASSLGGQGSTEAFF | TGTGCCAGCAGCTTGGGGGGACAGGGGAGTACTGAAGCTTTCTTT
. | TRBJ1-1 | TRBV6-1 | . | CASSEAITVNTEAFF | TGTGCCAGCAGTGAAGCGATAACAGTGAACACTGAAGCTTTCTTT
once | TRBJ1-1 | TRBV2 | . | CASNPEMNTEAFF | TGTGCCAGCAATCCGGAGATGAACACTGAAGCTTTCTTT
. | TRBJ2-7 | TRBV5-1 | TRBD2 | CASSRDVLAVYEQYF | TGCGCCAGCAGCAGGGATGTCCTAGCGGTCTACGAGCAGTACTTC
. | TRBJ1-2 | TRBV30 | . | CAWSVSGTRIYGYTF | TGTGCCTGGAGTGTTTCCGGGACAAGGATTTATGGCTACACCTTC
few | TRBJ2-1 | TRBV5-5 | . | CASSSSREKNNEQFF | TGTGCCAGCAGCTCCTCCCGGGAGAAAAACAATGAGCAGTTCTTC
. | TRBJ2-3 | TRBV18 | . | CASSPKSWRGLDGRGDTQYF | TGTGCCAGCTCACCAAAAAGTTGGAGGGGGCTTGATGGTAGAGGAGATACGCAGTATTTT
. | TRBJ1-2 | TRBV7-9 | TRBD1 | CASSLERVRTGTSYGYTF | TGTGCCAGCAGCTTAGAGAGGGTCCGGACAGGGACGTCATATGGCTACACCTTC
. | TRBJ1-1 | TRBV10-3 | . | CAITDWAGEAFF | TGTGCCATCACCGACTGGGCCGGGGAGGCTTTCTTT
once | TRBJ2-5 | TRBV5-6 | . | CASSTGTGGTQYF | TGTGCCAGCAGCACGGGGACTGGCGGGACCCAGTACTTC
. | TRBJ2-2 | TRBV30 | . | CAFLGANTGELFF | TGTGCCTTCTTGGGCGCGAACACCGGGGAGCTGTTTTTT
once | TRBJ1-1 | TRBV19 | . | CASSRSGVTEAFF | TGTGCCAGTAGTAGATCCGGGGTCACTGAAGCTTTCTTT
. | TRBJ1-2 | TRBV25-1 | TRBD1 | CASSNPGTAYGYTF | TGTGCCAGCAGTAACCCCGGGACAGCCTATGGCTACACCTTC
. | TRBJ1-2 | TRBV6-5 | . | CASSYSSSLSGYTF | TGTGCCAGCAGTTACTCGAGTTCCCTCTCTGGCTACACCTTC
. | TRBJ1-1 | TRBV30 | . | CAWSVFSGYTEAFF | TGTGCCTGGAGTGTTTTTTCGGGGTACACTGAAGCTTTCTTT
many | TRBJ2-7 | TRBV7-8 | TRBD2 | CASSLPIRLAGERYEQYF | TGTGCCAGCAGCTTACCGATACGACTAGCGGGGGAGCGGTACGAGCAGTACTTC
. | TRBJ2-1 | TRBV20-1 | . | CSPVRGNEQFF | TGCAGTCCGGTAAGGGGCAATGAGCAGTTCTTC
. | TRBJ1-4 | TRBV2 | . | CASSFQTVNNEKLFF | TGTGCCAGCAGTTTTCAGACAGTTAACAATGAAAAACTGTTTTTT